A selection of T cell receptor beta chains follows, all from one sample in a study of shared clonotypes between healthy human individuals. Assay: immunoSEQ multiplex PCR; the TCRdb copy retains only in-frame clones and omits some. The data hold some 95,000 clones, with 60% to 70% observed a single time. Sequencing was performed on memory CD8+ T cells sorted from blood. These TCRs come from a man aged 25 to 45 in good health. CDR3s include the opening cysteine and the closing phenylalanine or tryptophan. Each record gives: D gene, J gene, clone size, V gene, CDR3 protein, CDR3 DNA. D genes are given only for firm matches. Clone size is stated in some rows and not others, as once, few, many or a class when expanded.

TRBD2,TRBJ2-7,.,TRBV2,CASSVVSGSNRYEQYF,TGTGCCAGCAGTGTAGTAAGCGGGAGTAATAGGTACGAGCAGTACTTC
TRBD1,TRBJ1-1,.,TRBV9,CASNKQGSNTEAFF,TGTGCCAGCAACAAACAGGGGTCGAACACTGAAGCTTTCTTT
TRBD1,TRBJ1-6,.,TRBV7-2,CASSWDRGLNSPLHF,TGTGCCAGCAGCTGGGACAGGGGACTCAATTCACCCCTCCACTTT
.,TRBJ2-7,few,TRBV19,CASRPRGLGLEQYF,TGTGCCAGTAGACCCCGTGGGCTGGGACTCGAGCAGTACTTC
TRBD2,TRBJ2-1,many,TRBV19,CASSKGGSSYNEQFF,TGTGCCAGTAGTAAGGGCGGGAGCTCCTACAATGAGCAGTTCTTC
.,TRBJ2-1,.,TRBV5-8,CASSFSVGIRYNEQFF,TGTGCCAGCAGCTTTAGTGTCGGTATCAGGTACAATGAGCAGTTCTTC
.,TRBJ2-7,.,TRBV25-1,CASRSQDSGFREQYF,TGTGCCAGCAGGAGTCAGGACAGCGGGTTCCGGGAGCAGTACTTC
.,TRBJ2-5,.,TRBV6-5,CASSYSTETQYF,TGTGCCAGCAGTTACTCGACAGAGACCCAGTACTTC
.,TRBJ1-2,.,TRBV27,CASSRTFGNYGYTF,TGTGCCAGCAGTCGAACATTCGGGAACTATGGCTACACCTTC
TRBD1,TRBJ2-7,.,TRBV28,CASSLLTVADRGQGSGYEQYF,TGTGCCAGCAGTTTACTGACCGTCGCGGACAGGGGGCAGGGGTCGGGATACGAGCAGTACTTC
.,TRBJ2-2,.,TRBV6-5,CASSYVMISNTGELFF,TGTGCCAGCAGTTACGTAATGATATCGAACACCGGGGAGCTGTTTTTT
TRBD2,TRBJ2-3,once,TRBV7-9,CASSFRTSGRRDTQYF,TGTGCCAGCAGCTTCCGGACTAGCGGGAGGCGGGATACGCAGTATTTT
.,TRBJ2-2,.,TRBV5-4,CASSLWRGGTGELFF,TGTGCCAGCAGCTTGTGGAGGGGCGGCACCGGGGAGCTGTTTTTT
.,TRBJ2-1,.,TRBV7-9,CASSLGLSEQFF,TGTGCCAGCAGCTTAGGACTTAGTGAGCAGTTCTTC
.,TRBJ1-5,few,TRBV7-9,CASSLWDSNQPQHF,TGTGCCAGCAGCTTATGGGATAGCAATCAGCCCCAGCATTTT
.,TRBJ2-3,.,TRBV5-1,CASSLGDTLEYF,TGCGCCAGCAGCTTGGGGGATACCCTCGAGTATTTT
TRBD1,TRBJ2-7,large,TRBV5-4,CASSISGTGTHEQYF,TGTGCCAGCAGCATATCCGGGACAGGGACCCACGAGCAGTACTTC
TRBD2,TRBJ2-5,.,TRBV28,CASSFSGILLGETQYF,TGTGCCAGCAGTTTTAGCGGGATACTACTGGGGGAGACCCAGTACTTC
.,TRBJ1-1,.,TRBV6-1,CASSFGPRAFF,TGTGCCAGCAGTTTCGGACCCCGAGCTTTCTTT
TRBD2,TRBJ2-1,.,TRBV15,CATSAGGGGSYNEQFF,TGTGCCACCTCAGCGGGGGGCGGGGGTTCCTACAATGAGCAGTTCTTC
TRBD1,TRBJ2-3,.,TRBV19,CASSTSGQPADTQYF,TGTGCCAGTAGTACCTCGGGACAGCCAGCAGATACGCAGTATTTT
.,TRBJ2-1,.,TRBV6-5,CASSYGLYNEQFF,TGTGCCAGCAGTTATGGGCTTTACAATGAGCAGTTCTTC
.,TRBJ2-5,.,TRBV25-1,CASSSQTVEETQYF,TGTGCCAGCAGTTCCCAGACTGTGGAAGAGACCCAGTACTTC
.,TRBJ2-3,once,TRBV7-7,CASSPSLSMGQDTQYF,TGTGCCAGCAGCCCTTCTCTTTCGATGGGGCAAGATACGCAGTATTTT
TRBD2,TRBJ2-2,.,TRBV7-8,CASSLVGSGTNTGELFF,TGTGCCAGCAGCTTAGTTGGTAGCGGGACGAACACCGGGGAGCTGTTTTTT
TRBD2,TRBJ2-3,.,TRBV7-3,CASGKREADTQYF,TGTGCCAGCGGTAAGCGGGAGGCAGATACGCAGTATTTT
TRBD1,TRBJ1-5,.,TRBV28,CASKGAGNGQPQHF,TGTGCCAGCAAGGGGGCAGGGAACGGGCAGCCCCAGCATTTT
TRBD1,TRBJ2-3,.,TRBV7-3,CASSRDRVDTQYF,TGTGCCAGCAGCCGGGACAGGGTGGATACGCAGTATTTT
TRBD2,TRBJ2-7,.,TRBV25-1,CASSDPKTSGSSYEQYF,TGTGCCAGCAGTGACCCCAAGACTAGCGGGAGTAGTTACGAGCAGTACTTC
TRBD1,TRBJ2-7,.,TRBV6-6,CASSYGNRGHSYEQYF,TGTGCCAGCAGTTACGGTAACAGGGGGCATTCGTACGAGCAGTACTTC
.,TRBJ2-7,few,TRBV20-1,CSVGGTYEQYF,TGCAGTGTCGGGGGAACCTACGAGCAGTACTTC
TRBD2,TRBJ2-2,.,TRBV4-1,CASSPQREGLSHTGELFF,TGCGCCAGCAGCCCTCAGCGGGAGGGCCTTTCACACACCGGGGAGCTGTTTTTT
TRBD2,TRBJ2-1,.,TRBV5-1,CASSRTSGSSYNEQFF,TGCGCCAGCAGCCGGACTAGCGGGAGCTCCTACAATGAGCAGTTCTTC
.,TRBJ2-1,many,TRBV12-5,CASLAGTSNEQFF,TGTGCTAGCCTGGCCGGTACGTCCAATGAGCAGTTCTTC
.,TRBJ1-5,few,TRBV30,CAWSLGQLSNQPQHF,TGTGCCTGGAGTTTGGGACAACTTAGCAATCAGCCCCAGCATTTT
.,TRBJ2-5,.,TRBV7-6,CASSPKNGFRETQYF,TGTGCCAGCAGCCCCAAGAACGGGTTCCGAGAGACCCAGTACTTC
.,TRBJ2-3,.,TRBV15,CATSRGSGMETDTQYF,TGTGCCACCAGCAGAGGTAGCGGAATGGAAACAGATACGCAGTATTTT
TRBD1,TRBJ1-4,few,TRBV30,CAFTGGTELFF,TGTGCCTTTACAGGGGGGACAGAGCTGTTTTTT
TRBD2,TRBJ2-7,.,TRBV10-3,CAISEGLEGYEQYF,TGTGCCATCAGTGAAGGACTAGAGGGTTACGAGCAGTACTTC
.,TRBJ1-4,many,TRBV29-1,CSVVSGASQLFF,TGCAGCGTTGTTTCGGGGGCTAGTCAACTGTTTTTT
TRBD2,TRBJ2-1,.,TRBV2,CAIVRGSGRDGEQFF,TGTGCCATTGTCCGGGGAAGCGGGAGGGATGGTGAGCAGTTCTTC
.,TRBJ2-7,.,TRBV6-1,CASSEGGQRTYEQYF,TGTGCCAGCAGTGAAGGAGGACAGAGGACCTACGAGCAGTACTTC
.,TRBJ2-1,.,TRBV7-9,CASSLDSPNEQFF,TGTGCCAGCAGCTTAGATTCACCCAATGAGCAGTTCTTC
.,TRBJ1-4,.,TRBV5-6,CASTTRGGEKLFF,TGTGCCAGCACCACGCGGGGAGGGGAAAAACTGTTTTTT
.,TRBJ2-1,.,TRBV7-9,CASSLEGDEQFF,TGTGCCAGCAGCCTAGAGGGAGATGAGCAGTTCTTC